This T cell receptor beta chain was retrieved from a study of robustness of blood B and T cell sequencing (dated by TCRdb to the late 2010s). With regard to the full study: The goal of the study was to figure out the amount of peripheral blood required to reliably characterize the TCRbeta and IgG repertoires of an individual. For technical replicates, two replicate TCRbeta cDNA libraries were prepared from one shared RNA pool that came from a single 10 ml draw. Each of the ten independently drawn blood samples had its TCRbeta and IgG repertoires measured.

Including the terminal cysteine and phenylalanine, the CDR3 comprises 16 residues. Only CDR3 DNA remains: 48 bases, in frame from the first base. At the junction V is shortened by 5 bases and J by 3 bases; bases outside the gene matches: 10. For CDR1 and CDR2, the germline V gene lists SGHRS and YFSETQ. Findings and caveats that apply to the study as a whole: Every single 10 ml sample contained the 1,000 most abundant TCRbeta clonotypes from the pooled draws. TCRbeta rarefaction curves did not fully plateau, suggesting under-sequencing or many low-abundance clonotypes. Immediate fractionation was required for EDTA tubes, so the use of EDTA tubes in multi-site collections was limited. Coverage of the top 10,000 TCRbeta clonotypes approached saturation when 3 or 4 tubes (roughly 28-40 ml blood) were combined. One pair of TCRbeta libraries showed evidence of cross-contamination, likely from batch processing; the shared UMI-sequence pairs were removed. When technical replicate libraries were compared, 85% to 95% of the top 10,000 TCRbeta clonotypes in one library also turned up in the other. Overlap of rare TCRbeta clonotypes did not improve with pooling tubes, implying much larger blood volumes would be needed to capture them.

The protocol used for the library was PCR. Sequencing instrument: Illumina MiSeq. SMARTScribe reverse transcriptase and a 5' template-switch oligo, by which a universal priming site was added, were used for cDNA synthesis. The template-switch oligo carried a 12-nucleotide random unique molecular identifier (UMI) that tagged each cDNA molecule. Chain-specific reverse primers targeted TCRbeta transcripts during reverse transcription. Uracil DNA glycosylase treatment was used to remove residual template-switch adapters, and a Qiagen MinElute kit was used to purify the cDNA. For the first PCR, KAPA HiFi HotStart ReadyMix was used for approximately 25 cycles, with amplification split across four 50 ul reactions containing step-out primers. First-round PCR products were gel-purified before further amplification. Illumina Nextera adapters were added in a second approximately 8-cycle PCR, after which libraries were purified and pooled. A 50-nucleotide 5' read captured the UMI barcode for each TCRbeta molecule. As for the authors' bioinformatics: Using the MIGEC toolkit, reads were grouped by UMI into consensus reads. Forward and reverse consensus reads were merged with PEAR to produce final reads. A custom decontamination script removed identical UMI-sequence pairs shared across libraries, treating them as cross-sample contamination. MIGMAP, a wrapper around IgBLAST, was used for V(D)J assignment and CDR3 extraction. TCR clonotypes were defined by identical V gene, J gene and CDR3 amino acid sequence, and CDR1 and CDR2 were left unsequenced. Clones were called with MiXCR by TCRdb after fastp trimmed the public reads at Q25, and only in-frame beta chains were retained. CDR3 protein duplicates are merged, each entry listing the most common genes and DNA. The V and J calls come from TCRdb's annotation, not from the publication. This sample lists fewer than 1,500 distinct CDR3 sequences; 55% to 75% were detected once. Around 40% of the sample is taken by the ten largest.

In the case of this clonotype: Its specific antigen is unknown. Base qualities are not at hand, and no much larger clone is one base apart.

TCRbeta repertoires were quantified from mRNA rather than genomic DNA, which captures expressed receptors. Buffy coat leukocytes were collected into Trizol, and RNA was extracted with the Direct-zol RNA MiniPrep Plus kit without cell sorting. To separate plasma, buffy coat and red blood cells, the EDTA blood tubes were centrifuged right away at 4 degrees C. The V and J genes are TRBV5-1 and TRBJ2-5, and 10 junction bases match TRBD1. The receptor's source is a human donor in good health. Specimen: peripheral blood. The CDR3 protein is CASRDRDRGQKETQYF. The sequence in DNA is TGCGCCAGCAGGGACCGGGACAGGGGACAAAAAGAGACCCAGTACTTC.